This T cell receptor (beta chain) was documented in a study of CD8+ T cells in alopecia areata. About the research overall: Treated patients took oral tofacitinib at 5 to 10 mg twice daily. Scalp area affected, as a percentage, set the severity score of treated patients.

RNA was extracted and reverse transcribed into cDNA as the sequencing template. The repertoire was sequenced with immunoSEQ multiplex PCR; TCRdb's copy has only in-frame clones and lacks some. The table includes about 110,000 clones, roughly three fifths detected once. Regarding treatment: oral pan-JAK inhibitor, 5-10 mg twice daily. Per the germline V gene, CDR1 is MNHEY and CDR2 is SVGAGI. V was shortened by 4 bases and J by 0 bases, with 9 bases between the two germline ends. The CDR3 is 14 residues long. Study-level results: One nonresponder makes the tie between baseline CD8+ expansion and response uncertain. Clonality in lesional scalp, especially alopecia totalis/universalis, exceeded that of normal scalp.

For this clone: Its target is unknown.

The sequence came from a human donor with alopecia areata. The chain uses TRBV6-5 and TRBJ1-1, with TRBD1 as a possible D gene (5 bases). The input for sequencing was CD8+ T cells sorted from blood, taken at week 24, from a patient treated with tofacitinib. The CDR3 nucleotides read TGTGCCAGCAGTTTTCAGGGCATGAACACTGAAGCTTTCTTT. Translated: CASSFQGMNTEAFF.